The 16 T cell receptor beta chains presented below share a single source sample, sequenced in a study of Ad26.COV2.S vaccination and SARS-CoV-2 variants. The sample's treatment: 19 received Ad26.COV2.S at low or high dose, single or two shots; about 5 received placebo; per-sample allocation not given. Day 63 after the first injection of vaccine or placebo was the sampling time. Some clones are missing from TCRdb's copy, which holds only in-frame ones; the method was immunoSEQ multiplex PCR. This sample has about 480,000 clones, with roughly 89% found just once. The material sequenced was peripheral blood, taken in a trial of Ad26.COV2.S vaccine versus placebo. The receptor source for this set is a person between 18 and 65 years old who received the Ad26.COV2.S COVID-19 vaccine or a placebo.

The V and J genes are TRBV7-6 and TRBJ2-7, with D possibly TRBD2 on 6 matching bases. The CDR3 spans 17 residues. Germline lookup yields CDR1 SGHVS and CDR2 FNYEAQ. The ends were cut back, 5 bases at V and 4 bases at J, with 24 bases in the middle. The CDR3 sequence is CASSPAGGVGIGYEQYF. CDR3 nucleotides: TGTGCCAGCAGCCCCGCCGGAGGGGTAGGTATCGGTTACGAGCAGTACTTC.

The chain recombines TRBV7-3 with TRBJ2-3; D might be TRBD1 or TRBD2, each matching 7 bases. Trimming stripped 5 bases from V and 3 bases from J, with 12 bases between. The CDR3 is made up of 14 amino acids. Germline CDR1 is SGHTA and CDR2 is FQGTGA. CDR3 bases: TGTGCCAGCAGCCCCCAGGGGGGGACAGATACGCAGTATTTT. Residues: CASSPQGGTDTQYF.

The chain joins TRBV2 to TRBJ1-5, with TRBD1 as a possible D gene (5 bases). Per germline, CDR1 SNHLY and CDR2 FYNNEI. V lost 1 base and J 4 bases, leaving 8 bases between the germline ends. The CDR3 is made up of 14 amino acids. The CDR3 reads CASSEGTRNQPQHF. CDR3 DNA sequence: TGTGCCAGCAGTGAAGGGACAAGGAATCAGCCCCAGCATTTT.

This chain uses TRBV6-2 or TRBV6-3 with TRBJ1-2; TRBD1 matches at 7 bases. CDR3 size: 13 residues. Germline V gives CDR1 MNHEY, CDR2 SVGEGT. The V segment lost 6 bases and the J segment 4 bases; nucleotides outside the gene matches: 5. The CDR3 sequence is CASSRDSSYGYTF. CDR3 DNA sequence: TGTGCCAGCAGCAGGGACAGCTCCTATGGCTACACCTTC.

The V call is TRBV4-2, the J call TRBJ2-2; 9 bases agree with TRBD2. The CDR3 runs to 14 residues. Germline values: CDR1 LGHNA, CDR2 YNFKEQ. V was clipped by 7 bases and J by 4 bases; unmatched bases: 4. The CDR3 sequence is CASNRGRVTGELFF. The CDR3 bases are TGTGCCAGCAACCGCGGGAGGGTCACCGGGGAGCTGTTTTTT.

The CDR3 is CASSRPGTSGYNEQFF. The CDR3 DNA reads as TGTGCCAGCTCCCGACCTGGGACTAGCGGCTACAATGAGCAGTTCTTC. The V gene is TRBV18, the J gene TRBJ2-1; 11 bases are shared with TRBD2. The CDR3 consists of 16 residues. Germline-derived CDR1 and CDR2 are KGHSH and LQKENI. V was pared by 6 bases and J by 3 bases, with 7 bases of the junction left unmatched.

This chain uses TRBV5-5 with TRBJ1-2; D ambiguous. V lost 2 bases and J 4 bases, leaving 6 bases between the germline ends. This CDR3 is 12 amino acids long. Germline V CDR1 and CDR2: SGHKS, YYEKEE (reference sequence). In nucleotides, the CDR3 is TGTGCCAGCAGCTTAGGTGTCTATGGCTACACCTTC. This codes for CASSLGVYGYTF.

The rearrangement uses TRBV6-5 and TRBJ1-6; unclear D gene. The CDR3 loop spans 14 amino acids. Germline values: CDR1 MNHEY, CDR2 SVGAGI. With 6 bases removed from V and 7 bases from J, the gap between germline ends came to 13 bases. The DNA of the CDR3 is TGTGCCAGCAGCTGGCAGAGAGGGAATTCACCCCTCCACTTT. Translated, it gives CASSWQRGNSPLHF.

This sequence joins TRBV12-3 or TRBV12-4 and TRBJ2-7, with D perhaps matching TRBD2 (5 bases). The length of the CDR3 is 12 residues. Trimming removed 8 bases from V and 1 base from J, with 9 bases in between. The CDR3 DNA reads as TGTGCCAGCGCTGGGGAGTCCTACGAGCAGTACTTC. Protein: CASAGESYEQYF.

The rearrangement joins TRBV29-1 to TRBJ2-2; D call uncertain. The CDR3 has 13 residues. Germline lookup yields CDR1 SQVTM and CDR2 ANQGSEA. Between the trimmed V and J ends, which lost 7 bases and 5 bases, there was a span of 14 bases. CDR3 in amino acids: CSAPVPGTGELFF. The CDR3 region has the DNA TGCAGCGCTCCGGTCCCAGGTACCGGGGAGCTGTTTTTT.

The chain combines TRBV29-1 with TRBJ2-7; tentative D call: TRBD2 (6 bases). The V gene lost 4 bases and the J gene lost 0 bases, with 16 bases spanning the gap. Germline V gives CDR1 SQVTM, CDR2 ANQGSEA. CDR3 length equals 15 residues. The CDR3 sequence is CSVATRDVSSYEQYF. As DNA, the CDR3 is TGCAGCGTTGCTACGCGGGACGTTAGCTCCTACGAGCAGTACTTC.

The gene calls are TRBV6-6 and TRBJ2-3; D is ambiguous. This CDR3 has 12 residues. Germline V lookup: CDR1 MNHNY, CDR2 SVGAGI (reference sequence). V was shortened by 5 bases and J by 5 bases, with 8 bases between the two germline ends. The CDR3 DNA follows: TGTGCCAGCAGTCCCACGGTAGATACGCAGTATTTT. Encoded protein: CASSPTVDTQYF.

CDR3 region: CASSGRTGMNTEAFF. The CDR3 region has the DNA TGTGCCAGCAGCGGTCGTACAGGGATGAACACTGAAGCTTTCTTT. The chain carries TRBV25-1 and TRBJ1-1, with D perhaps matching TRBD1 (6 bases). The ends were cut back, 6 bases at V and 0 bases at J, with 14 bases in the middle. The CDR3 consists of 15 residues. CDR1 is MGHDK, CDR2 SYGVNS, per germline.

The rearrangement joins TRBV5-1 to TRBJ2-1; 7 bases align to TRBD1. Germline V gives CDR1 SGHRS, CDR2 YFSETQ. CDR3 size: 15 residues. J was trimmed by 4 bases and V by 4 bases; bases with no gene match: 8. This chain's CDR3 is CASSRDSSIYNEQFF. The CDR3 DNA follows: TGCGCCAGCAGCCGGGACAGCTCGATTTACAATGAGCAGTTCTTC.

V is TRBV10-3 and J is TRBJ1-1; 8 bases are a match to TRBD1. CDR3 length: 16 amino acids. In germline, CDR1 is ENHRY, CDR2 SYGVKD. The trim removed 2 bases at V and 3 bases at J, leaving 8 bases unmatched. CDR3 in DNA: TGTGCCATCAGTGAGCCCCGGACAGGGAGGTACACTGAAGCTTTCTTT. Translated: CAISEPRTGRYTEAFF.

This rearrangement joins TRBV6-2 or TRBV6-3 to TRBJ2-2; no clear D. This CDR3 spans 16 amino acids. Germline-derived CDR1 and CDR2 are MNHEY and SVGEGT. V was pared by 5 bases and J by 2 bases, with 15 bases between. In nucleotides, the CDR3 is TGTGCCAGCAGTCCAAGACCAACCCTAAACACCGGGGAGCTGTTTTTT. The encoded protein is CASSPRPTLNTGELFF.